This T cell receptor beta chain was identified during a study of T cells in Graves' hyperthyroidism and ophthalmopathy. Study-wide context: It was at initial diagnosis, before any treatment, that peripheral blood was collected.

This clonotype was counted at least ten times. Antigen: not known. General study findings and limits: Blood also held most thyroid clonotypes expanded beyond 0.001.

Germline V gene sequence: CDR1 DFQATT, CDR2 SNEGSKA (reference sequence). V shed 3 bases and J shed 4 bases, with 18 bases lying between them. The CDR3 consists of 15 residues. Amplification yielded TCR beta CDR3 regions, with RNA transcripts as the source. The TCR CDR3 was amplified in a first-round RT-PCR using the HTBI primer set. Each CDR3 protein gets one entry after TCRdb re-called the multiplex PCR reads with MiXCR. The table shows approximately 480,000 distinct CDR3 sequences, with 20% to 25% occurring only once. V and J are TRBV20-1 and TRBJ1-2, with D unresolved. Sequencing was carried out using blood. The TCR was taken from a man younger than 30 with Graves' hyperthyroidism. The CDR3 region is CSASNPSGVTYGYTF. The CDR3 DNA sequence: TGCAGTGCTAGTAACCCCAGTGGGGTTACCTATGGCTACACCTTC.